This TCR beta chain was captured by sequencing in a study of cytomegalovirus exposure and HLA in healthy donors. Study-wide results and limits: The availability of immune exposure information extended only to CMV serostatus. Presence/absence analyses supposed approximately even sequencing depth among donors. The authors later found TCR association rates varying by HLA locus, with DRB1 most and HLA-C fewest. In a later analysis, TCR beta V- and J-gene trimming showed a link to a missense DCLRE1C variant.

As to this clone: Antigen specificity is unknown.

PCR involved 60 Vbeta and 13 Jbeta primers. Measured with immunoSEQ multiplex PCR; TCRdb has only the in-frame clones, and not every one. This sample has over 100,000 clones; roughly 70% occur once, and the top ten carry under 9.5%. Germline loops: CDR1 SGHRS, CDR2 YFSETQ. Unmatched junction bases numbered 3, after V lost 0 bases and J lost 3 bases. This CDR3 is built from 16 residues. Sequenced input: PBMCs. The origin of this receptor is a middle-aged man in good health and CMV-seronegative. The rearrangement uses TRBV5-1 and TRBJ2-1, with 10 bases matching TRBD2. CDR3 sequence reads: CASSLEASGGYNEQFF. In DNA form, the CDR3 reads TGCGCCAGCAGCTTGGAAGCTAGCGGGGGCTACAATGAGCAGTTCTTC.